This T cell receptor beta chain was observed in a study of cytomegalovirus exposure and HLA in healthy donors. Use of 60 Vbeta and 13 Jbeta primers characterized the PCR. TCRdb's table, derived via immunoSEQ multiplex PCR, lists solely in-frame clones and lacks some. Among about 77,000 clones, around three quarters were seen once, and the ten largest hold around 3.5%. Looked up from germline, CDR1 is LGHNA and CDR2 is YNFKEQ. CDR3 length: 15 amino acids. Regarding this clone: The junction departs from the called germline gene at one end, perhaps through a read error.

V and J are TRBV4-2 and TRBJ1-2, with D hard to call. The sequenced sample was PBMCs. The source is a man aged 35 to 55 in good health and CMV-seronegative. The CDR3 loop is CASSKERNVEYGYTF. The CDR3 region has the DNA TGTGCCAGCAGCAAAGAAAGAAACGTCGAGTATGGCTACACCTTC.